Sequencing of this TCR beta chain was carried out in a study of blood T cell repertoires in COVID-19. Study-level information: From T cells, B-cell-depleted T cells, or PBMCs came the material, which was cDNA or gDNA.

Germline CDR1 is LNHDA and CDR2 is SQIVND (reference sequence). V lost 5 bases, J lost 1 base, and 14 bases lay in between. The CDR3 contains 15 residues. The data were produced by immunoSEQ multiplex PCR, yet TCRdb's version contains in-frame clones alone and is incomplete. In the table there are tens of thousands of clones, 93% of which are singletons. The chain has TRBV19 and TRBJ1-2, with D possibly matching TRBD1 (6 bases). This TCR came from a human donor in a cohort sampled during active COVID-19. The source material was peripheral blood. CDR3 region: CASSLYGQINYGYTF. The CDR3 nucleotides are TGTGCCAGTAGTCTGTATGGACAGATTAACTATGGCTACACCTTC.